The 13 T cell receptor beta chains below come from one sample, sequenced in a study of cytomegalovirus exposure and HLA in healthy donors. 13 Jbeta primers and 60 Vbeta primers were used for the PCR. Here immunoSEQ multiplex PCR was the method, and the copy in TCRdb shows in-frame clones only, minus some. The sample carries around 150,000 clones, over 70% recorded once. Material: PBMCs. These receptors were taken from a male donor in good health and CMV-seronegative.

This chain uses TRBV6-5 with TRBJ2-1; 8 bases fit TRBD1. This CDR3 contains 15 residues. V gave up 5 bases and J gave up 8 bases; unmatched junction bases: 11. Germline lookup yields CDR1 MNHEY and CDR2 SVGAGI. The chain's CDR3 is CASSQTGVIMDEQFF. In DNA form, the CDR3 reads TGTGCCAGCAGTCAGACAGGGGTAATTATGGATGAGCAGTTCTTC.

V and J are TRBV4-1 and TRBJ1-5, with 9 bases lining up with TRBD1. The CDR3 extends over 19 amino acids. Germline lookup yields CDR1 MGHRA and CDR2 YSYEKL. With V trimmed by 2 bases and J by 2 bases, 13 bases remained unmatched. This CDR3 is CASSQRPGQGRGGNQPQHF. CDR3 coding DNA: TGCGCCAGCAGCCAACGCCCGGGACAGGGTCGGGGAGGCAATCAGCCCCAGCATTTT.

The V gene is TRBV11-2, the J gene TRBJ2-3; no firm D call. Germline lookup yields CDR1 SGHAT and CDR2 FQNNGV. The length of the CDR3 is 11 residues. Trimming shortened V by 5 bases and J by 6 bases, and 6 bases separated the two germline ends. The DNA for the CDR3 is TGTGCCAGCAGCCACACGGATACGCAGTATTTT. Translated: CASSHTDTQYF.

J is TRBJ2-7 and V is TRBV7-2; 12 bases fit TRBD2. V gave up 2 bases and J gave up 1 base; unmatched junction bases: 6. The CDR3 runs to 17 residues. The germline V gene has CDR1 SGHTA and CDR2 FQGNSA. The CDR3 region has the DNA TGTGCCAGCAGCTTACTCTCGACTAGCGGGGGATCCTACGAGCAGTACTTC. Translation: CASSLLSTSGGSYEQYF.

The chain is built from TRBV5-4 and TRBJ2-5; 10 bases agree with TRBD2. CDR1 is SGHNT, CDR2 YYREEE, per germline (reference sequence). The CDR3 length is 15 residues. The V segment lost 4 bases and the J segment 2 bases; nucleotides outside the gene matches: 5. The CDR3 protein is CASSDPTSGQETQYF. The DNA of the CDR3 is TGTGCCAGCAGCGACCCGACTAGCGGGCAAGAGACCCAGTACTTC.

This clone was recorded once. The chain combines TRBV6-5 with TRBJ2-4; D perhaps matches TRBD2 (5 bases). The CDR3 spans 14 residues. Trimming took 4 bases from V and 7 from J, leaving 14 bases between them. CDR1 is MNHEY and CDR2 is SVGAGI in the germline V gene. The CDR3 reads CASSSGPGGNIQYF. The CDR3 DNA follows: TGTGCCAGCAGTTCCGGGCCGGGCGGGAACATTCAGTACTTC.

The rearrangement links TRBV5-5 to TRBJ2-1, with D perhaps matching TRBD2 (5 bases). This CDR3 region has 14 residues. Trimming shortened V by 0 bases and J by 8 bases, and 12 bases separated the two germline ends. Per the germline V gene, CDR1 is SGHKS and CDR2 is YYEKEE (reference sequence). The CDR3 DNA sequence: TGTGCCAGCAGCTTGGCCAGCGCAGCGGATGAGCAGTTCTTC. This encodes CASSLASAADEQFF.

This clone has just a few counts. The V call is TRBV5-5, the J call TRBJ2-1; 9 bases align to TRBD2. Germline CDR1 is SGHKS and CDR2 is YYEKEE (reference sequence). J lost 4 bases, V lost 2 bases, and 4 bases had no gene match. This CDR3 region has 15 residues. As DNA, the CDR3 is TGTGCCAGCAGCTTAGTTCTAGCGGGGTACAATGAGCAGTTCTTC. Its translation is CASSLVLAGYNEQFF.

This chain uses TRBV4-3 with TRBJ1-5, with D possibly matching TRBD1 (6 bases). The CDR3 extends over 14 amino acids. V shed 3 bases and J shed 2 bases, with 8 bases lying between them. The V gene's germline CDR1 is LGHNA and CDR2 YSLEER. DNA for the CDR3: TGCGCCAGCAGCCACAGGACAGGCAATCAGCCCCAGCATTTT. Its translation is CASSHRTGNQPQHF.

As DNA, the CDR3 is TGTGCCAGCAGGAGGACAGGGCGCTACGAGCAGTACTTC. Translating gives CASRRTGRYEQYF. The rearrangement joins TRBV2 to TRBJ2-7, with 8 bases matching TRBD1. This CDR3 has 13 amino acids. Per germline, CDR1 SNHLY and CDR2 FYNNEI. Trimming removed 6 bases from V and 3 bases from J; junction bases left unmatched: 4.

The chain is built from TRBV5-4 and TRBJ1-3; possibly TRBD1 for D (5 bases). In germline, CDR1 is SGHNT, CDR2 YYREEE (reference sequence). V was clipped by 0 bases and J by 0 bases, with 10 bases between them. The CDR3 extends over 16 amino acids. CDR3 amino acids: CASSLGGDRSGNTIYF. The CDR3 nucleotides are TGTGCCAGCAGCTTGGGGGGGGACCGCTCTGGAAACACCATATATTTT.

The chain combines TRBV10-3 with TRBJ1-5, with TRBD1 matching over 9 bases. Germline-derived CDR1 and CDR2 are ENHRY and SYGVKD. The V segment lost 5 bases and the J segment 1 base; nucleotides outside the gene matches: 3. This CDR3 has 15 amino acids. DNA for the CDR3: TGTGCCATCAGTTCACAGGGGGCGAGCAATCAGCCCCAGCATTTT. Translating gives CAISSQGASNQPQHF.

The chain couples TRBV5-4 to TRBJ2-7; D remains unclear. Germline CDR1 SGHNT, CDR2 YYREEE (reference sequence). Between the trimmed V and J ends, which lost 3 bases and 0 bases, there was a span of 10 bases. This CDR3 region has 14 residues. The DNA for the CDR3 is TGTGCCAGCAGCTACGGTGGGCCCTCCTACGAGCAGTACTTC. Its translation: CASSYGGPSYEQYF.